This TCR beta chain was sequenced in a study of response to subunit inactivated influenza vaccine. General study points: Authors suggested each seasonal influenza vaccination recruits few new T cells.

A single record per CDR3 protein comes from TCRdb applying MiXCR to the RT-PCR reads. This sample has about 520,000 distinct CDR3 sequences, with about 25% found just once. This clonotype was found a few times. The antigen remains unidentified. The germline V gene encodes CDR1 DFQATT and CDR2 SNEGSKA (reference sequence). Trimming left V 3 bases short and J 4 bases short, with 14 bases between. The CDR3 length is 14 residues. This sequence originates from a man aged 45-65 years who received an inactivated influenza vaccine. This chain links TRBV20-1 with TRBJ2-3, with a tentative D call TRBD2 (6 bases). Sequenced material: CD4+ T cells sorted from PBMCs, taken about 5 days after vaccination. CDR3 residues: CSARRLGAADTQYF. DNA for the CDR3: TGCAGTGCTAGGCGACTAGGGGCCGCAGATACGCAGTATTTT.